The rows below give T cell receptor beta chains drawn from one sample of a study of naive and memory T cell subsets. TCRdb redid the calling of the UMI-ligation and nested PCR reads with MiXCR, one entry per CDR3 protein. In the table there are roughly 21,000 distinct CDR3 sequences, approximately 11% of which are singletons. The sample taken for sequencing was central memory CD8+ T cells from blood. All receptors come from a human donor in good health. The CDR3 runs from the conserved cysteine through the conserved F or W. The D gene is left open where the match is weak. Size is omitted from some rows. Given values are once, few, many or a class for expanded clones.

d_gene	v_gene	j_gene	abundance	CDR3nt	CDR3aa
.	TRBV28	TRBJ1-5	many	TGTGCCAGCAGTCCCGACAACAATCAGCCCCAGCATTTT	CASSPDNNQPQHF
.	TRBV29-1	TRBJ1-1	medium-sized	TGCAGCGTCCTCACATACAACACTGAAGCTTTCTTT	CSVLTYNTEAFF
TRBD1	TRBV5-1	TRBJ1-1	.	TGCGCCAGCAGCTTGGAGGGGACAGGGGAAACTGAAGCTTTCTTT	CASSLEGTGETEAFF
.	TRBV28	TRBJ2-7	medium-sized	TGTGCCAGCGGCCGGGGGTACGAGCAGTACTTC	CASGRGYEQYF
.	TRBV6-2/TRBV6-3	TRBJ2-7	.	TGTGCCAGCTGTTCCCTCCGGGACCCCTCCTACGAGCAGTACTTC	CASCSLRDPSYEQYF
TRBD2	TRBV2	TRBJ2-3	few	TGTGCCAGCCGTAGCGGGAGGGGGTTCGAAAGCACAGATACGCAGTATTTT	CASRSGRGFESTDTQYF
TRBD1	TRBV9	TRBJ1-5	few	TGTGCCAGCAGCGACCGGGACAGGGCGGAGCCCCAGCATTTT	CASSDRDRAEPQHF
.	TRBV3-1	TRBJ2-1	.	TGTGCCAGCAGCCGGACGATGGCAGGGTCTAATGAGCAGTTCTTC	CASSRTMAGSNEQFF
.	TRBV11-2	TRBJ1-2	many	TGTGCCAGCAGCTTAGGGACGGGATTTGGCTACACCTTC	CASSLGTGFGYTF
.	TRBV7-6	TRBJ2-6	few	TGTGCCAGCAGCTTGACCAGGGTCGGACCCTCTGGGGCCAACGTCCTGACTTTC	CASSLTRVGPSGANVLTF
.	TRBV12-3/TRBV12-4	TRBJ2-7	.	TGTGCCAGCAGAGAAAACCGTACCCCCGAGCAGTACTTC	CASRENRTPEQYF
.	TRBV20-1	TRBJ2-7	.	TGCAGTGCTAGAGATGGACCACACTACGAGCAGTACTTC	CSARDGPHYEQYF
.	TRBV7-9	TRBJ2-6	few	TGTGCCAGCAGGCAGACAGGAGTCTCTGGGGCCAACGTCCTGACTTTC	CASRQTGVSGANVLTF
TRBD1	TRBV6-1	TRBJ1-5	few	TGTGCCAGCAGTGCCGGGACAGGGGTGTCCAATCAGCCCCAGCATTTT	CASSAGTGVSNQPQHF
TRBD1	TRBV7-9	TRBJ2-2	few	TGTGCCAGCAGCTTAGAAGGCAGGGGGACCGGGGAGCTGTTTTTT	CASSLEGRGTGELFF
.	TRBV27	TRBJ2-7	few	TGTGCCAGCAGCGGGACTGAAGGGACAGCGACCTACGAGCAGTACTTC	CASSGTEGTATYEQYF
TRBD1	TRBV13	TRBJ1-2	.	TGTGCCAGCAGCTCCGGGACAGGGGGCTATGGCTACACCTTC	CASSSGTGGYGYTF
.	TRBV10-3	TRBJ2-1	.	TGTGCCATCAGTTTAGCGGCACTGTCGGGTGGCTACAATGAGCAGTTCTTC	CAISLAALSGGYNEQFF
TRBD1	TRBV20-1	TRBJ1-6	many	TGCAGTGCTAGAGATAGGGACAGGGGATCCTATAATTCACCCCTCCACTTT	CSARDRDRGSYNSPLHF
.	TRBV4-3	TRBJ2-7	many	TGCGCCAGCAGCCCGGGGACGGGCTCCTACGAGCAGTACTTC	CASSPGTGSYEQYF
.	TRBV29-1	TRBJ2-2	many	TGCAGCGCAGCGAAACCTAACACCGGGGAGCTGTTTTTT	CSAAKPNTGELFF
.	TRBV2	TRBJ1-2	few	TGTGCCAGCTACAAGAGGGCGGCAGAAGACAACTATGGCTACACCTTC	CASYKRAAEDNYGYTF
.	TRBV19	TRBJ1-1	.	TGTGCCAGTAGTTGGGCAACAGGGAACCCTGAAGCTTTCTTT	CASSWATGNPEAFF
.	TRBV27	TRBJ1-1	many	TGTGCCAGCAGATTTGGGGGGGCCCCGATTGAAGCTTTCTTT	CASRFGGAPIEAFF
TRBD2	TRBV28	TRBJ2-7	.	TGTGCCAGCAGTTTATTGAGTGGCGGGAGCTACGAGCAGTACTTC	CASSLLSGGSYEQYF
TRBD1	TRBV15	TRBJ2-5	many	TGTGCCACCAGCAGAGATCGCGGGACAGGGGTGGAGACCCAGTACTTC	CATSRDRGTGVETQYF
.	TRBV12-3/TRBV12-4	TRBJ2-7	few	TGTGCCAGCAAATGGAGCGGGCTGTACGAGCAGTACTTC	CASKWSGLYEQYF
.	TRBV6-5	TRBJ2-6	many	TGTGCCAGCAGTTGGGGGAGAGGGGCCAACGTCCTGACTTTC	CASSWGRGANVLTF
.	TRBV12-3/TRBV12-4	TRBJ2-2	many	TGTGCCAGCAGTGCGTGGGGATCGGGACCCGGGGAGCTGTTTTTT	CASSAWGSGPGELFF
.	TRBV7-9	TRBJ2-7	.	TGTGCCAGCAGCTTGGGGGACATTGGGTGGTACGAGCAGTACTTC	CASSLGDIGWYEQYF
TRBD1	TRBV4-1	TRBJ1-6	few	TGCGCCAGCAGCCAAGTTAGCAGGGGGCGTAGTGATAATTCACCCCTCCACTTT	CASSQVSRGRSDNSPLHF
.	TRBV4-1	TRBJ1-1	many	TGCGCCAGCAGCCAAGATAGGCGGGGAAGCACTGAAGCTTTCTTT	CASSQDRRGSTEAFF
.	TRBV2	TRBJ2-1	.	TGTGCCAGCATGGAGAGACGGGAGCAGTTCTTC	CASMERREQFF
.	TRBV11-1	TRBJ2-5	.	TGTGCCAGCAGCTCGGACCATAAAGAAGAGACCCAGTACTTC	CASSSDHKEETQYF
TRBD1	TRBV30	TRBJ1-1	few	TGTGCCTGGAGTATGGGGGACAGTTCGTCCACTGAAGCTTTCTTT	CAWSMGDSSSTEAFF
.	TRBV21-1	TRBJ1-5	many	TGTGCCAGCAGCCAAGGGACAGGTTATTATAGCAATCAGCCCCAGCATTTT	CASSQGTGYYSNQPQHF
.	TRBV4-1	TRBJ1-2	many	TGCGCCAGCAGCCAAGACATCGGACGTACTAACTATGGCTACACCTTC	CASSQDIGRTNYGYTF
TRBD2	TRBV4-1	TRBJ2-1	.	TGCGCCAGCAGCCAAACAAGATCCCGTGACGGGAGGGTATACAATGAGCAGTTCTTC	CASSQTRSRDGRVYNEQFF
.	TRBV9	TRBJ1-1	many	TGTGCCAGCAGCGACCACGGGACACAGAACACTGAAGCTTTCTTT	CASSDHGTQNTEAFF
TRBD1	TRBV28	TRBJ2-5	many	TGTGCCAGCAGCCCAAGGGGGCTAGATGGAGAGACCCAGTACTTC	CASSPRGLDGETQYF
.	TRBV7-2	TRBJ2-5	many	TGTGCCAGCAGCTTAACCCGGGGGAGTGGGGAGACCCAGTACTTC	CASSLTRGSGETQYF
.	TRBV6-4	TRBJ2-2	.	TGTGCCAGCAGTAGCGGGAACACCGGGGAGCTGTTTTTT	CASSSGNTGELFF
TRBD1	TRBV9	TRBJ2-2	few	TGTGCCAGCAGCGTAGCGGGGACAGGGGTCGGGGAGCTGTTTTTT	CASSVAGTGVGELFF
TRBD2	TRBV7-7	TRBJ2-5	.	TGTGCCAGCAGCCTCCATTGGACTAGCGGGGTGGCCAACCAAGAGACCCAGTACTTC	CASSLHWTSGVANQETQYF
.	TRBV6-2/TRBV6-3	TRBJ2-1	few	TGTGCCAGCAGCTCCTACGGGAACTCCTACAATGAGCAGTTCTTC	CASSSYGNSYNEQFF